The rows below give T cell receptor beta chains drawn from one sample of a study of T cell repertoires in cytomegalovirus infection. TCRdb called the reads again in MiXCR, with one record for every CDR3 protein. The table lists around 500,000 distinct CDR3 sequences, under 55% of them singletons. Their target antigens are unknown. Material: cultured PBMCs, obtained from culture after CMV antigen stimulation. These receptors were obtained from a human donor in good health (CMV status not recorded). Some clones in this sample may be carry-over from other donors' samples. Each CDR3 is given with its conserved first and last residue. The D gene is left open where the match is weak. Some rows mark clone size as missing; the rest say once, few, many or name a class of expanded clone.

J gene | V gene | clone size | D gene | CDR3 DNA | CDR3 protein
TRBJ2-1 | TRBV18 | NA | NA | TGTGCCAGCTCTCCGGGACAAGGGGTGGTGAATGAGCAGTTCTTC | CASSPGQGVVNEQFF
TRBJ1-5 | TRBV19 | NA | NA | TGTGCCAGCCAGCGGGGCAATCAGCCCCAGCATTTT | CASQRGNQPQHF
TRBJ2-7 | TRBV18 | NA | TRBD1 | TGTGCCAGCTCACCACCGGGACAGGGGTTTTCGGGGGGCTCCTACGAGCAGTACTTC | CASSPPGQGFSGGSYEQYF
TRBJ1-4 | TRBV7-8 | NA | NA | TGTGCCAGCTACGTGGGTGAAAAACTGTTTTTT | CASYVGEKLFF
TRBJ2-1 | TRBV20-1 | NA | NA | TGCAGTGCACGGGGCCCGAATGAGCAGTTCTTC | CSARGPNEQFF
TRBJ2-1 | TRBV7-8 | few | TRBD2 | TGTGCCAGCAGCCGCCGGTGGGTCCTAGCGGGTAGTGGTGAGCAGTTCTTC | CASSRRWVLAGSGEQFF
TRBJ2-1 | TRBV6-1 | few | NA | TGTGCCAGCAGTGACTTCTTGCGGGGCAAGCAGTTCTTC | CASSDFLRGKQFF
TRBJ2-5 | TRBV11-2 | NA | NA | TGTGCCAGCAGGTTGCCCAGCCAAGAGACCCAGTACTTC | CASRLPSQETQYF
TRBJ2-1 | TRBV7-6 | NA | NA | TGTGCCAGCAGCCCTAGGGTTCTCAATGAGCAGTTCTTC | CASSPRVLNEQFF
TRBJ2-1 | TRBV7-2 | NA | TRBD1 | TGTGCCAGCAGCGTAGACAGGGGGCGGGATGAGCAGTTCTTC | CASSVDRGRDEQFF
TRBJ2-5 | TRBV7-9 | few | TRBD1 | TGTGCCAGCAGCCCGGACAGGGCCGGAGAGACCCAGTACTTC | CASSPDRAGETQYF
TRBJ2-7 | TRBV20-1 | NA | TRBD2 | TGCAGTGCTGACCGAGCGGGAGAGGCCTACGAGCAGTACTTC | CSADRAGEAYEQYF
TRBJ2-1 | TRBV7-2 | NA | NA | TGTGCCAGCAGCTCCTTGGGCGGGACCTACAATGAGCAGTTCTTC | CASSSLGGTYNEQFF
TRBJ2-3 | TRBV19 | few | TRBD2 | TGTGCCAGTAAGCGAGCGGGAGTTCCAGGGGATACGCAGTATTTT | CASKRAGVPGDTQYF
TRBJ2-3 | TRBV5-1 | NA | TRBD2 | TGCGCCAGCAGCTTAATCTCACTAGCGGGAGTAGGTACAGATACGCAGTATTTT | CASSLISLAGVGTDTQYF
TRBJ1-2 | TRBV7-2 | few | NA | TGTGCCAGCAGCCCTACAGGTTCCCATTATGGCTACACCTTC | CASSPTGSHYGYTF
TRBJ1-1 | TRBV6-6 | NA | NA | TGTGCCAGCAGTTACTCGAGACAAGTGAACACTGAAGCTTTCTTT | CASSYSRQVNTEAFF
TRBJ2-1 | TRBV19 | few | NA | TGTGCCAGTAACAGCGGGGGACAGCCTAATGAGCAGTTCTTC | CASNSGGQPNEQFF
TRBJ2-7 | TRBV6-5 | NA | TRBD1 | TGTGCCAGCAGTTTAGCCGGACAGGTCTACGAGCAGTACTTC | CASSLAGQVYEQYF
TRBJ2-5 | TRBV12-5 | NA | TRBD2 | TGTGCTAGTGCGCGCGGGGGGCTAGGGGAGACCCAGTACTTC | CASARGGLGETQYF
TRBJ2-5 | TRBV5-4 | NA | TRBD2 | TGTGCCAGCAGCCCCCGGACTAGTCGCCAAGAGACCCAGTACTTC | CASSPRTSRQETQYF
TRBJ1-2 | TRBV14 | NA | NA | TGTGCCAGCAGCCAAGGGAGTAGGGGCTACACCTTC | CASSQGSRGYTF
TRBJ2-1 | TRBV7-3 | NA | NA | TGTGCCAGCAGGTGGGGCGGGGAGCAGTTCTTC | CASRWGGEQFF
TRBJ2-3 | TRBV4-1 | few | NA | TGCGCCAGCAGCCAAGCGAGGGAACCGCAGTATTTT | CASSQAREPQYF
TRBJ2-7 | TRBV7-9 | few | TRBD1 | TGTGCCAGCAGCTGGGACAGGGGGAACGAGCAGTACTTC | CASSWDRGNEQYF
TRBJ1-1 | TRBV5-1 | NA | NA | TGCGCCAGCAGCTCGGATGGGGTCGGCACTGAAGCTTTCTTT | CASSSDGVGTEAFF
TRBJ1-5 | TRBV7-4 | many | TRBD1 | TGTGCCAGCAGCTTAGTACTCTGGACAGGGAGGGGGTGTAATCAGCCCCAGCATTTT | CASSLVLWTGRGCNQPQHF
TRBJ2-5 | TRBV14 | NA | TRBD2 | TGTGCCAGCAGCCAAGATCGATTCAGCGGGGGTGGGGAGACCCAGTACTTC | CASSQDRFSGGGETQYF
TRBJ1-1 | TRBV28 | few | TRBD1 | TGTGCCAGCAGTTTATTCCGGGGAAGGACAGGCCAAGCTTTCTTT | CASSLFRGRTGQAFF
TRBJ2-7 | TRBV6-2/TRBV6-3 | few | NA | TGTGCCACACGGAGGGGTGACGAGCAGTACTTC | CATRRGDEQYF
TRBJ1-2 | TRBV2 | few | NA | TGTGCCAGCAGGAGGGGGTCAAAAGAGAGCCTTGGCTACACCTTC | CASRRGSKESLGYTF
TRBJ1-2 | TRBV5-4 | NA | NA | TGTGCCAGCAGCTTGGCCGACTACCCCTATGGCTACACCTTC | CASSLADYPYGYTF
TRBJ2-7 | TRBV18 | NA | NA | TGTGCCAGCTCACCGGGAGTGACGGACAGAGAGCAGTACTTC | CASSPGVTDREQYF
TRBJ2-1 | TRBV19 | few | NA | TGTGCCAGTAGTAGGGGGCGAGGACTCTCCTACAATGAGCAGTTCTTC | CASSRGRGLSYNEQFF
TRBJ1-1 | TRBV20-1 | NA | NA | TGCAGTGCCCCCACTAACAGGGATCCTGTTTGGCGGAACACTGAAGCTTTCTTT | CSAPTNRDPVWRNTEAFF
TRBJ1-5 | TRBV7-2 | few | NA | TGTGCCAGCAGCTTATATTCAACAAGTAGCAATCAGCCCCAGCATTTT | CASSLYSTSSNQPQHF
TRBJ1-2 | TRBV15 | NA | NA | TGTGCCACCAGCCCCCGCAGAGACTATGGCTACACCTTC | CATSPRRDYGYTF
TRBJ1-2 | TRBV19 | NA | NA | TGTGCCAGTAGTATTGGGGCAGGGAACTATGGCTACACCTTC | CASSIGAGNYGYTF
TRBJ1-3 | TRBV7-6 | few | NA | TGTGCCAGCAGCCCCAGGGTTACCGGAAACACCATATATTTT | CASSPRVTGNTIYF